This T cell receptor (beta chain) was sequenced during a study of technical replicates of blood from several donors. The method was immunoSEQ multiplex PCR; TCRdb's version includes in-frame clones alone and lacks a portion of them. Of tens of thousands of clones listed, more than 85% were seen once; the top ten hold around 0.38%. The V segment lost 3 bases and the J segment 2 bases; nucleotides outside the gene matches: 5. Germline CDR1 reads SGDLS; CDR2 reads YYNGEE. The CDR3 runs 16 residues. In its sample, this clone was seen once. The sequence was collected from a human donor in good health. The chain carries TRBV9 and TRBJ2-1; TRBD2 matches 10 bases. The sequencing sample was made of T cells isolated from PBMCs. As DNA, the CDR3 is TGTGCCAGCAGCGAGAGCGGGAGGGCTGCCTACAATGAGCAGTTCTTC. Its translation: CASSESGRAAYNEQFF.